Included here is one T cell receptor beta chain sequence, with context. The antigen is unknown. This sample was taken from a study of vaccination and CD4 T cells after COVID-19. Study background: A CEFX pool, an HIV-1 Nef pool, or else no peptide went into the control cultures. Study-level results: Median about 88% of reactive clones detected in convalescent patients emerged only post-vaccination.

Treatment: roughly 11-day PBMC culture with coronavirus spike peptide pools or control peptides (ViraFEST assay). ViraFEST relied on peptide pools to expand antigen-specific T cells; the TCRs were sequenced afterward. With the Oncomine TCR Beta short-read assay, DNA from cultured CD4+ T cells was sequenced. Once CD4+ T cells had been cultured, genomic DNA was extracted from them. TCRdb ran MiXCR on the PCR reads and lists one entry per CDR3 protein. The repertoire holds 19,000 or so distinct CDR3 sequences, with roughly 50% as singletons. The CDR3 is made up of 16 amino acids. Trimming took 0 bases from V and 6 from J; bases not matched to a gene: 6. Germline V lookup: CDR1 KGHDR, CDR2 SFDVKD.

V gene TRBV24-1 combines with J gene TRBJ2-2; 7 bases fit TRBD1. Sequenced material: CD4+ T cells from blood, cultured in vitro, taken after SARS-CoV-2 vaccination. The receptor was derived from a human donor who had recovered from COVID-19. The CDR3 sequence is CATSDLSGQRPGELFF. CDR3 bases: TGTGCCACCAGTGATTTGTCGGGACAGCGGCCCGGGGAGCTGTTTTTT.